These T cell receptor beta chains were read from a single sample in a study of T cell changes during pregnancy in multiple sclerosis. This table comes from immunoSEQ multiplex PCR, and its TCRdb copy is limited to in-frame clones, with some not included. The sample has under 95,000 clones; around nine tenths are singletons. The sequencing here drew on CD4+ T cells from peripheral blood mononuclear cells, taken before pregnancy. The receptors derive from a female donor with multiple sclerosis, enrolled in a pregnancy study. Both conserved end residues are part of each CDR3.

v_gene: TRBV7-9; j_gene: TRBJ2-7; CDR3aa: CASSRKAGESYEQYF
v_gene: TRBV7-8; j_gene: TRBJ1-6; CDR3aa: CASSLGLYNSPLHF
v_gene: TRBV10-1; j_gene: TRBJ2-4; CDR3aa: CASSLTGTGVGAKNIQYF
v_gene: TRBV11-1; j_gene: TRBJ1-1; CDR3aa: CASSSGQGTNEAFF
v_gene: TRBV19; j_gene: TRBJ1-3; CDR3aa: CASSTTWGGRLFSGNTIYF
v_gene: TRBV6-1; j_gene: TRBJ1-5; CDR3aa: CASSDRGSSQHF
v_gene: TRBV7-2; j_gene: TRBJ2-5; CDR3aa: CASSLIGTGIGETQYF
v_gene: TRBV6-1; j_gene: TRBJ1-2; CDR3aa: CASSEDARGLGYGYTF
v_gene: TRBV18; j_gene: TRBJ2-3; CDR3aa: CASRNGLAATDTQYF
v_gene: TRBV28; j_gene: TRBJ1-2; CDR3aa: CASFTGGPGYTF
v_gene: TRBV11-2; j_gene: TRBJ2-5; CDR3aa: CASSFRTGAETQYF
v_gene: TRBV7-9; j_gene: TRBJ2-6; CDR3aa: CATPRSGANVLTF
v_gene: TRBV27; j_gene: TRBJ1-1; CDR3aa: CASTNAVNTEAFF
v_gene: TRBV7-2; j_gene: TRBJ2-7; CDR3aa: CASTQKAGWLGEQYF
v_gene: TRBV11-2; j_gene: TRBJ1-1; CDR3aa: CASSLLAALNTEAFF
v_gene: TRBV7-2; j_gene: TRBJ2-3; CDR3aa: CASSLRLAVSTDTQYF
v_gene: TRBV6-5; j_gene: TRBJ1-1; CDR3aa: CASSNSGTKAFF
v_gene: TRBV7-3; j_gene: TRBJ2-1; CDR3aa: CASSSQRGEQFF
v_gene: TRBV18; j_gene: TRBJ2-2; CDR3aa: CASSPRAAGGTGELFF
v_gene: TRBV7-3; j_gene: TRBJ1-1; CDR3aa: CASSLATGAEAFF
v_gene: TRBV6-6; j_gene: TRBJ2-1; CDR3aa: CASIQPGQGDEQFF
v_gene: TRBV18; j_gene: TRBJ2-1; CDR3aa: CASSPSGTRSYNEQFF
v_gene: TRBV29-1; j_gene: TRBJ2-7; CDR3aa: CSVATGVTSSYEQYF
v_gene: TRBV28; j_gene: TRBJ2-7; CDR3aa: CASSLPARDRGAPTSRRDEQYF
v_gene: TRBV27; j_gene: TRBJ2-7; CDR3aa: CASSYRGRGYEQYF
v_gene: TRBV19; j_gene: TRBJ2-1; CDR3aa: CASSIDSFGTSSNYNEQFF
v_gene: TRBV19; j_gene: TRBJ2-6; CDR3aa: CVSSTTGGTGANVLTF
v_gene: TRBV15; j_gene: TRBJ2-2; CDR3aa: CATSRRTRNTGELFF
v_gene: TRBV19; j_gene: TRBJ1-2; CDR3aa: CASRQATMSYGYTF
v_gene: TRBV5-1; j_gene: TRBJ1-1; CDR3aa: CASSPDRGKAEAFF
v_gene: TRBV6-5; j_gene: TRBJ2-7; CDR3aa: CASSWDRYEQYF
v_gene: TRBV4-1; j_gene: TRBJ2-2; CDR3aa: CASSQDRRRPNTGELFF
v_gene: TRBV7-8; j_gene: TRBJ1-6; CDR3aa: CASSTDRELPLHF
v_gene: TRBV7-2; j_gene: TRBJ1-1; CDR3aa: CASSLATGLGEAFF
v_gene: TRBV5-4; j_gene: TRBJ2-6; CDR3aa: CASSLKGRTGGANVLTF
v_gene: TRBV7-7; j_gene: TRBJ2-1; CDR3aa: CASSLNPPDSLSNEQFF